The rows below give T cell receptor beta chains drawn from one sample of a study of blood T cell repertoires in COVID-19. Measured with immunoSEQ multiplex PCR; TCRdb has only the in-frame clones, and not every one. This table has around 350,000 clones, around nine tenths appearing once. Sequencing was performed on peripheral blood. The receptors shown here come from a human donor in a cohort sampled during active COVID-19. Each CDR3 is given with its conserved first and last residue. Each record gives: clone size, J gene, V gene, D gene, CDR3 DNA, CDR3 protein. A D gene is named only where the DNA matches it firmly. The listing skips clone size in some rows; elsewhere it reads once, few, many or a size class.

>.|TRBJ2-7|TRBV7-9|TRBD1
TGTGCCAGCAGCTTAGCTGATAGTGGCAGGGGGAAAAACGAGCAGTACTTC
CASSLADSGRGKNEQYF
>few|TRBJ2-1|TRBV5-1|TRBD2
TGCGCCAGCAGCGGGACTAGCGGGGCCTACAATGAGCAGTTCTTC
CASSGTSGAYNEQFF
>.|TRBJ2-2|TRBV4-2|TRBD1
TGTGCCAGCAGCCAAGATCCTACAGGGGCCGGGGAGCTGTTTTTT
CASSQDPTGAGELFF
>.|TRBJ2-1|TRBV10-1|TRBD1
TGCGCCAGCAGTGCAGAGAAAAATCCGGGACAGGGACCTACTGCCCACAATGAGCAGTTCTTC
CASSAEKNPGQGPTAHNEQFF
>.|TRBJ1-4|TRBV7-2|.
TGTGCCAGCAGCCCAAGGACAGCAACTAATGAAAAACTGTTTTTT
CASSPRTATNEKLFF
>.|TRBJ1-3|TRBV11-2|.
TGTGCCAGCAGCTTACGAGGTGTTACTGGAAACACCATATATTTT
CASSLRGVTGNTIYF
>.|TRBJ2-7|TRBV19|TRBD2
TGTGCCAGTAGTCGGGGACTAGCGGCCTTGGGGGAGCAGTACTTC
CASSRGLAALGEQYF
>.|TRBJ2-1|TRBV11-3|.
TGTGCCAGCAGCTTAGACGGGTTCAATGAGCAGTTCTTC
CASSLDGFNEQFF
>.|TRBJ1-2|TRBV5-1|.
TGCGCCAGCAGCCCGAACTCAGACAGTAACTATGGCTACACCTTC
CASSPNSDSNYGYTF
>.|TRBJ2-2|TRBV24-1|.
TGTGCCACCAGCCGAGGGACAAGCGGGGAGCTGTTTTTT
CATSRGTSGELFF
>.|TRBJ2-3|TRBV6-1|TRBD2
TGTGCCAGCAGTGTTTGGCTAGCGGGAGGGGTGTGGACAGATACGCAGTATTTT
CASSVWLAGGVWTDTQYF
>.|TRBJ1-5|TRBV30|.
TGTGCCTGGAGGAGTACGACAAGCCCCCATCAGCCCCAGCATTTT
CAWRSTTSPHQPQHF
>few|TRBJ1-1|TRBV27|.
TGTGCCAGCAGTTTATTTGGGCAGCTGAACACTGAAGCTTTCTTT
CASSLFGQLNTEAFF
>.|TRBJ2-1|TRBV2|TRBD2
TGTGCCAGCAGTGCCCCCAGTGGGACTAGCGGGGGGGAGTCCTCCTACAATGAGCAGTTCTTC
CASSAPSGTSGGESSYNEQFF
>.|TRBJ2-3|TRBV13|TRBD2
TGTGCCAGCAGCTCCGGACTAGCGGGCACAGATACGCAGTATTTT
CASSSGLAGTDTQYF
>.|TRBJ2-5|TRBV5-4|TRBD1
TGTGCCAGCAGCCCCCGACAGGGTTATATGGGAGAGACCCAGTACTTC
CASSPRQGYMGETQYF
>once|TRBJ2-7|TRBV6-5|TRBD2
TGTGCCAGCAGTCTCTCCCTAGCGGGTTCTCAGTACTTC
CASSLSLAGSQYF
>.|TRBJ1-6|TRBV30|.
TGTGCCTGGAGTGTACAGGATTCACCCCTCCACTTT
CAWSVQDSPLHF
>.|TRBJ1-1|TRBV5-1|TRBD1
TGCGCCAGCAGCGACCTGGACAGGGCGAACACTGAAGCTTTCTTT
CASSDLDRANTEAFF
>many|TRBJ1-2|TRBV19|.
TGTGCCAGTAGTACCGACAGCTATGGCTACACCTTC
CASSTDSYGYTF
>.|TRBJ1-4|TRBV5-5|TRBD1
TGTGCCAGCACGCCAGACAGGGGGCTAGATGAAAAACTGTTTTTT
CASTPDRGLDEKLFF
>.|TRBJ2-7|TRBV10-3|TRBD2
TGTGCCGTATCGGGCTTAGCGGGAGTCTACGAGCAGTACTTC
CAVSGLAGVYEQYF
>.|TRBJ2-3|TRBV7-3|.
TGTGCCAGCAGCTTAGATGGGGCACGCACAGATACGCAGTATTTT
CASSLDGARTDTQYF
>.|TRBJ2-5|TRBV7-2|TRBD1
TGTGCCAGCAGCCTGACAGACAGGGGAGCCCAAGAGACCCAGTACTTC
CASSLTDRGAQETQYF
>once|TRBJ2-5|TRBV6-1|.
TGTGCCAGCAGTGAACCTGGGCTCCAAGAGACCCAGTACTTC
CASSEPGLQETQYF
>.|TRBJ1-1|TRBV7-2|.
TGTGCCAGCAGCCCCCCGGGGATTTCTAGGGAAGCTTTCTTT
CASSPPGISREAFF
>.|TRBJ1-1|TRBV11-2|.
TGTGCCAGCAGCTCCCGGTCCCTGATTATCAACACTGAAGCTTTCTTT
CASSSRSLIINTEAFF
>.|TRBJ2-3|TRBV4-1|.
TGCGCCAGCAGCCAAGATTCGGGGGCAGATACGCAGTATTTT
CASSQDSGADTQYF
>many|TRBJ2-7|TRBV2|.
TGTGCCAGCAGTGATTTAGTTCCCTACGAGCAGTACTTC
CASSDLVPYEQYF
>.|TRBJ2-7|TRBV4-1|.
TGCGCCAGCAGCCAACCCGGGGGTTCCTACGAGCAGTACTTC
CASSQPGGSYEQYF
>.|TRBJ2-7|TRBV3-1/TRBV3-2|TRBD2
TGTGCCAGCAGCTGGACTAGCGGGGGAGATTACGAGCAGTACTTC
CASSWTSGGDYEQYF
>.|TRBJ2-2|TRBV25-1|TRBD1
TGTGCCAGCAGCGGGACAGTTCCCCGATGGACCGGGGAGCTGTTTTTT
CASSGTVPRWTGELFF
>.|TRBJ2-1|TRBV28|TRBD2
TGTGCCAGCAGTCAAACTAGCGGGGTCTTCGGGAGTGAGCAGTTCTTC
CASSQTSGVFGSEQFF
>.|TRBJ1-1|TRBV14|.
TGTGCCAGCAGCCGCACAGAAATGAACACTGAAGCTTTCTTT
CASSRTEMNTEAFF
>.|TRBJ1-3|TRBV2|.
TGTGCCAGCAGTGCCAGAAACACCATATATTTT
CASSARNTIYF
>.|TRBJ1-2|TRBV5-1|.
TGCGCCAGCAGCTTGACAGCCCGACAGCCGGCCTCTAACTATGGCTACACCTTC
CASSLTARQPASNYGYTF
>few|TRBJ2-2|TRBV4-1|TRBD1
TGCGCCAGCAGCCACATTGCCCGGGACAGGGGATACGGGGAGCTGTTTTTT
CASSHIARDRGYGELFF
>.|TRBJ2-1|TRBV6-5|.
TGTGCCAGCAGTTACAGGGGAAATGAGCAGTTCTTC
CASSYRGNEQFF
>.|TRBJ2-7|TRBV5-1|TRBD1
TGCGCCAGCAGCTTTCATTCGGGACAGGGCCCTAGGGAGCAGTACTTC
CASSFHSGQGPREQYF
>.|TRBJ2-3|TRBV30|TRBD1
TGTGCCTGGAGTGTATTAGGGGCAGGGGGCAAAGATACGCAGTATTTT
CAWSVLGAGGKDTQYF
>.|TRBJ1-4|TRBV11-2|.
TGTGCCAGCAGCACAACGGGGGGAAATACTGAAAAACTGTTTTTT
CASSTTGGNTEKLFF
>.|TRBJ1-2|TRBV14|.
TGTGCCAGCAGCCAAGCTCCCTACTATGGCTACACCTTC
CASSQAPYYGYTF
>.|TRBJ1-3|TRBV13|.
TGTGCCAGCAGCGTTGACAGGCTCTCTGGAAACACCATATATTTT
CASSVDRLSGNTIYF
>.|TRBJ1-5|TRBV20-1|.
TGCAGTGCTAGTCCGTATAGCAATCAGCCCCAGCATTTT
CSASPYSNQPQHF
>.|TRBJ1-6|TRBV23-1|.
TGCGCCAGCAGTAAACGGTTATACTATAATTCACCCCTCCACTTT
CASSKRLYYNSPLHF
>.|TRBJ2-1|TRBV9|.
TGTGCCAGCAGCTTTGGTCTAAGCGCGACCTACAATGAGCAGTTCTTC
CASSFGLSATYNEQFF